This TCR beta chain appears in the sequencing data of a study of neurological immune-mediated disorders. PBMCs stored at -80 C, numbering 2 million, were the origin of the unsorted libraries. CDR3 length: 14 amino acids. V lost 3 bases and J 5 bases, leaving 11 bases between the germline ends. Synthesis of cDNA was accomplished via 5'RACE employing 10-nucleotide random UMIs. Sequencing of 15-18 subjects in each run yielded over 200 million TCR-beta sequences. One entry per CDR3 protein results from TCRdb running MiXCR on the 5' RACE reads. The sample has 20,000 to 25,000 distinct CDR3 sequences, 5.5% to 8% seen once. Regarding the study as a whole: Across subjects, no CDR3 amino acid sequence appeared in expanded clones of more than one subject, a finding that suggested private repertoires in all groups.

This clonotype is termed medium-sized. Its antigen is still unknown. The sample taken for sequencing was PBMCs. The chain is built from TRBV12-3 or TRBV12-4 and TRBJ2-1; no clear D. This receptor was taken from a woman aged 40 to 50 in good health. The CDR3 sequence is CASSFSFRNNEQFF. The CDR3 DNA reads as TGTGCCAGCAGTTTCTCTTTCAGGAACAATGAGCAGTTCTTC.